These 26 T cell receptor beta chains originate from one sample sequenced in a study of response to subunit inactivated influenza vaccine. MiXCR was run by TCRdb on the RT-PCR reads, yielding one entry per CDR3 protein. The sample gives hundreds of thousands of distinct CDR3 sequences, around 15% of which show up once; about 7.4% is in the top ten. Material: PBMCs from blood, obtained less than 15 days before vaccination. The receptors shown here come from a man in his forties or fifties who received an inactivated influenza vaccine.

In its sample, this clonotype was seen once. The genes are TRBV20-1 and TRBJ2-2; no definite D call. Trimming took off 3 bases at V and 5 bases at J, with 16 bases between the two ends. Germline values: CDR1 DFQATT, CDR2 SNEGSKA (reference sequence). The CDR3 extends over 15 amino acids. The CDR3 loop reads CSARETEVVTGELFF. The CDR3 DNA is TGCAGTGCTAGGGAAACAGAAGTGGTAACCGGGGAGCTGTTTTTT.

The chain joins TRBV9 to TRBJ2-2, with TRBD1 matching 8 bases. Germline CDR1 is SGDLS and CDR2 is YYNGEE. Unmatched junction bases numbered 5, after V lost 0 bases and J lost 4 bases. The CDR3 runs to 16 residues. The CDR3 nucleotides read TGTGCCAGCAGCGTAGGGCAGGGGGCTGGCACCGGGGAGCTGTTTTTT. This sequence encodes CASSVGQGAGTGELFF.

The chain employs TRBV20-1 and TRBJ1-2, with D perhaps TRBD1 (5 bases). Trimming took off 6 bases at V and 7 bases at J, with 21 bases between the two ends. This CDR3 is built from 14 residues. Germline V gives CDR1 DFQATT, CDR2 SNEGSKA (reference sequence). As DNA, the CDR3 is TGCAGTGCAAGATCACAGGATCGATTGAGTGGCTACACCTTC. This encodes CSARSQDRLSGYTF.

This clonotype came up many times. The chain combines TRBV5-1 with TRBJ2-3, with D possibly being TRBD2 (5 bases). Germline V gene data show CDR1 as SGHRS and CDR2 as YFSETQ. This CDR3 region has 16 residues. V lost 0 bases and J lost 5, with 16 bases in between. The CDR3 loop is CASSLDRTGMGDTQYF. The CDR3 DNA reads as TGCGCCAGCAGCTTGGATAGGACGGGGATGGGAGATACGCAGTATTTT.

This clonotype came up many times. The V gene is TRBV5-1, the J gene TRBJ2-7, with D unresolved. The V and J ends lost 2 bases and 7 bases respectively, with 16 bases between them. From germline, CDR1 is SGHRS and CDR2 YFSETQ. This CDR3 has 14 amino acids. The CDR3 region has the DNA TGCGCCAGCAGCTTAAATGGCCCCCCGGTGGAGCAGTACTTC. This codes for CASSLNGPPVEQYF.

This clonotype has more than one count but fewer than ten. The CDR3 nucleotides are TGTGCCAGCAAGGGGGCAGTGAACACCGGGGAGCTGTTTTTT. It is translated as CASKGAVNTGELFF. The V and J genes are TRBV5-5 and TRBJ2-2; 7 nucleotides align to TRBD1. Germline trimming cut 6 bases from V and 1 base from J; bases unmatched to any gene: 3. Germline CDR1 is SGHKS and CDR2 is YYEKEE (reference sequence). The CDR3 sequence is 14 residues long.

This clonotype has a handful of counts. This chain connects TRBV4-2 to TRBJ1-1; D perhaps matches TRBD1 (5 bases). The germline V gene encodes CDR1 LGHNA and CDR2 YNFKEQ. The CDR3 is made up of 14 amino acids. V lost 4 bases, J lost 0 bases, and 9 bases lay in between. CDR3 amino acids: CASSRGTMNTEAFF. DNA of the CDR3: TGTGCCAGCAGCCGAGGGACCATGAACACTGAAGCTTTCTTT.

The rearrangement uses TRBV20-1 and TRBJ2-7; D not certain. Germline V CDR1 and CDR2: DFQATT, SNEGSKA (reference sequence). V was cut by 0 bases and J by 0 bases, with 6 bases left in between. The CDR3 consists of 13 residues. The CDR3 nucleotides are TGCAGTGCTAGAGAGGCCATCTCCTACGAGCAGTACTTC. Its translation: CSAREAISYEQYF.

The CDR3 coding sequence is TGTGCCAGCAGCTTAGCCGGGACTCTAAACTACGAGCAGTACTTC. Encoded protein: CASSLAGTLNYEQYF. The chain joins TRBV7-2 to TRBJ2-7; D possibly corresponds to TRBD2 (6 bases). V was shortened by 0 bases and J by 3 bases, with 12 bases between the two germline ends. The CDR3 has 15 amino acids. Germline CDR1 and CDR2: SGHTA and FQGNSA.

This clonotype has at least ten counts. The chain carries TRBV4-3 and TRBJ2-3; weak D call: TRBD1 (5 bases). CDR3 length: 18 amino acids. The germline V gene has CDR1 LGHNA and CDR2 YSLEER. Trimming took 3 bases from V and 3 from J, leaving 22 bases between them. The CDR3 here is CASSHTQTRASATDTQYF. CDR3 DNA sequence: TGCGCCAGCAGCCACACACAAACCAGGGCTTCGGCGACAGATACGCAGTATTTT.

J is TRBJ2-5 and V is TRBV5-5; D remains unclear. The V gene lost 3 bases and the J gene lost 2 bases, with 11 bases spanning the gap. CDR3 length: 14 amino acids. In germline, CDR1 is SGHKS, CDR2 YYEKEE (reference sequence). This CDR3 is CASSSPRIQETQYF. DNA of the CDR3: TGTGCCAGCAGCTCGCCACGGATTCAAGAGACCCAGTACTTC.

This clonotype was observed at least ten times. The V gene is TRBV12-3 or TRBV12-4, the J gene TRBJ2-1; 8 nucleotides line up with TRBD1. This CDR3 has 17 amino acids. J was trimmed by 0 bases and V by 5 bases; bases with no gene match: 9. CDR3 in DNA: TGTGCCAGCAGTCCGTCCCGGGACAGGAGCTCCTACAATGAGCAGTTCTTC. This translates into CASSPSRDRSSYNEQFF.

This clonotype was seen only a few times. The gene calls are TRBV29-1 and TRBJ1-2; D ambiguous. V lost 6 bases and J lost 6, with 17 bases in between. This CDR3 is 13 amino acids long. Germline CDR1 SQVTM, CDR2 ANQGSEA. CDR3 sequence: CSVVVGLIDGYTF. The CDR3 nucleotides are TGCAGCGTGGTTGTTGGCCTGATTGATGGCTACACCTTC.

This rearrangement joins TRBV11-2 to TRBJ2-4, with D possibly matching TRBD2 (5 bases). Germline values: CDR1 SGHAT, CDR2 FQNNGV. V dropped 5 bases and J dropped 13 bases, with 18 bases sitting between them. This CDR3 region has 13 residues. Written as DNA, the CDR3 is TGTGCCAGCAGCCCGAGCGCCGGGGTTTGGCAGTACTTC. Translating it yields CASSPSAGVWQYF. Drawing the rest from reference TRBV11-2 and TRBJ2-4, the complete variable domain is EAGVAQSPRYKIIEKRQSVAFWCNPISGHATLYWYQQILGQGPKLLIQFQNNGVVDDSQLPKDRFSAERLKGVDSTLKIQPAKLEDSAVYLCASSPSAGVWQYFGAGTRLSVL.

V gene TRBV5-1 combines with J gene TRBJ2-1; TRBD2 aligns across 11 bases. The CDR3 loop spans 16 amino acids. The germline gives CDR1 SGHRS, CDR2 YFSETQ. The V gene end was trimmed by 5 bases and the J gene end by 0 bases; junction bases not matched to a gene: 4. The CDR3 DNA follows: TGCGCCAGCAGATTAGCGGGAGGGAGCTCCTACAATGAGCAGTTCTTC. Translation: CASRLAGGSSYNEQFF.

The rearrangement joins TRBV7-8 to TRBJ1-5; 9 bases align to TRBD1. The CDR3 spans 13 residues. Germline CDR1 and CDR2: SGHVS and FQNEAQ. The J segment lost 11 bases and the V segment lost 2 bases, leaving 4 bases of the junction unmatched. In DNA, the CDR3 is TGTGCCAGCAGCTTACCCGGACAGGGGTCCCAGCATTTT. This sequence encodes CASSLPGQGSQHF. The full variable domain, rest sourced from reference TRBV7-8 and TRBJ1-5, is GAGVSQSPRYKVAKRGQDVALRCDPISGHVSLFWYQQALGQGPEFLTYFQNEAQLDKSGLPSDRFFAERPEGSVSTLKIQRTQQEDSAVYLCASSLPGQGSQHFGDGTRLSIL.

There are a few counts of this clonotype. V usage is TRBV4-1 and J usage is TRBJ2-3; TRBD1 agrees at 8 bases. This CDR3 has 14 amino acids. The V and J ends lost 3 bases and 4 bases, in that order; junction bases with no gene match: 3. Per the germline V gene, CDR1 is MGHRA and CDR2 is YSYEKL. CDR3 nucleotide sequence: TGCGCCAGCAGCCAGGAGGACAGGGCAGATACGCAGTATTTT. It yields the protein CASSQEDRADTQYF.

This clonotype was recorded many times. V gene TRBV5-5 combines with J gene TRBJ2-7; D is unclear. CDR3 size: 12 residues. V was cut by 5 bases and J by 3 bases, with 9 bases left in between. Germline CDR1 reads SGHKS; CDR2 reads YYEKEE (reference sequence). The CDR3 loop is CASSFDRYEQYF. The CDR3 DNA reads TGTGCCAGCAGTTTTGACCGCTACGAGCAGTACTTC.

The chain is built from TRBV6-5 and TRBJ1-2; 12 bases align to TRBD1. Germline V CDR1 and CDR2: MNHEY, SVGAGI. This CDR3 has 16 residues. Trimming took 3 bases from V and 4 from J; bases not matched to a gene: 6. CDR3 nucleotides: TGTGCCAGCAGTTATTCAAGGGACAGGGGGCCCTATGGCTACACCTTC. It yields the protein CASSYSRDRGPYGYTF.

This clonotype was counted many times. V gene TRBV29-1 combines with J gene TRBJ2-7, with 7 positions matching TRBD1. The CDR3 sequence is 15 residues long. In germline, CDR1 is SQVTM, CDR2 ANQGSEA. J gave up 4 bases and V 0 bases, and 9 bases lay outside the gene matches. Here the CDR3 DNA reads TGCAGCGTTGAAGATCTAGGGGCAGGGGGATACGAGCAGTACTTC. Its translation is CSVEDLGAGGYEQYF.

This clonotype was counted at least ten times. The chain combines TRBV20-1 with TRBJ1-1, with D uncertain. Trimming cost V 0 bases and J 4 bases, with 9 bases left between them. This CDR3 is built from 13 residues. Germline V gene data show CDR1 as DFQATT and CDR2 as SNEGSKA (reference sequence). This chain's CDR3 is CSARENRGTEAFF. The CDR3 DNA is TGCAGTGCTAGAGAGAATAGAGGCACTGAAGCTTTCTTT.

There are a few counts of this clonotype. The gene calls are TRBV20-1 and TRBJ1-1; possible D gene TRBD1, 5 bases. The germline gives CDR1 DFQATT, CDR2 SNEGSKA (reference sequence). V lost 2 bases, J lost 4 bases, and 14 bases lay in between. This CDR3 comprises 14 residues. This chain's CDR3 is CSARRPRVSTEAFF. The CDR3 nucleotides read TGCAGTGCTAGACGTCCCAGGGTGTCCACTGAAGCTTTCTTT.

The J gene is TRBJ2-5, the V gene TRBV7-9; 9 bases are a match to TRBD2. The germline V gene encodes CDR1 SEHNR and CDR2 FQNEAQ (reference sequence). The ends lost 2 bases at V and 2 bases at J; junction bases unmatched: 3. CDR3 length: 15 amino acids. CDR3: CASSLWLAGQETQYF. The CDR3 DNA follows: TGTGCCAGCAGCTTATGGCTAGCGGGGCAAGAGACCCAGTACTTC.

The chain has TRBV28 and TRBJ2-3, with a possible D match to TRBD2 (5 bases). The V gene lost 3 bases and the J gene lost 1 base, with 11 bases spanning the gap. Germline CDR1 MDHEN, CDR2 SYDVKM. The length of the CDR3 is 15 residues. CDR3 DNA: TGTGCCAGCAGTTTCCTCTTCGGGGGCACAGATACGCAGTATTTT. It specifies CASSFLFGGTDTQYF.

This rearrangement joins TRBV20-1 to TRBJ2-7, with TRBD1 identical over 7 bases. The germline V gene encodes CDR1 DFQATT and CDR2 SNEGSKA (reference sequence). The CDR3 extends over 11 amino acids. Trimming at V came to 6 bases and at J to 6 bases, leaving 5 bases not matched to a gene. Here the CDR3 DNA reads TGCAGTGCCTCCGGACAGGTCGAGCAGTACTTC. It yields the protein CSASGQVEQYF.

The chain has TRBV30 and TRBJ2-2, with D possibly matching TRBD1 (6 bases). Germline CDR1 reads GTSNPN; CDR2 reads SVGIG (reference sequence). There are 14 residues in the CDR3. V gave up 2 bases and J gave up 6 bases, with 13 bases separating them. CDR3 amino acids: CAWSFWGRAGELFF. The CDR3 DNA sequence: TGTGCCTGGAGTTTCTGGGGGCGGGCCGGGGAGCTGTTTTTT.